The 19 T cell receptor beta chains below come from one sample, sequenced in a study of siplizumab effects on memory and regulatory T cells. A 37°C coculture lasting 6 days was applied to the mixed lymphocyte reaction cells. The table came from immunoSEQ multiplex PCR; TCRdb's copy has only in-frame clones and leaves some out. The table lists over 10,000 clones, 40% to 50% of them singletons. No antigen has been identified for these receptors. Sequenced sample: CFSE-low (dividing) CD8+ T cells sorted from an allogeneic mixed lymphocyte reaction. These receptors were taken from a human donor in good health; the cells came from an allogeneic mixed lymphocyte reaction. Some clones in this sample may be carry-over from other donors' samples.

This clone was recorded a few times. V usage is TRBV6-6 and J usage is TRBJ1-5; D is undetermined. V gave up 1 base and J gave up 4 bases, with 8 bases separating them. Germline CDR1 is MNHNY and CDR2 is SVGAGI (reference sequence). The CDR3 length is 14 residues. Here the CDR3 DNA reads TGTGCCAGCAGTTACTTGGAAAGGAATCAGCCCCAGCATTTT. It specifies CASSYLERNQPQHF.

This clone was detected only a few times. This chain links TRBV6-1 with TRBJ1-1; the match to TRBD1 covers 7 bases. Germline V gene lookup returns CDR1 MNHNS and CDR2 SASEGT. The CDR3 contains 12 residues. Trimming cost V 6 bases and J 7 bases; bases outside gene matches: 5. The CDR3 sequence: CASRKGAFEAFF. DNA for the CDR3: TGTGCCAGCAGGAAGGGGGCGTTTGAAGCTTTCTTT.

This clone is classed as medium-sized. This chain joins TRBV15 and TRBJ2-7; D gene uncertain. With 5 bases removed from V and 5 bases from J, the gap between germline ends came to 13 bases. The CDR3 extends over 13 amino acids. Per the germline V gene, CDR1 is LNHNV and CDR2 is YYDKDF (reference sequence). CDR3 residues: CATSAHRADEQYF. The CDR3, as DNA: TGTGCCACCAGCGCACACCGGGCGGACGAGCAGTACTTC. The whole variable domain, remainder taken from reference TRBV15 and TRBJ2-7, is DAMVIQNPRYQVTQFGKPVTLSCSQTLNHNVMYWYQQKSSQAPKLLFHYYDKDFNNEADTPDNFQSRRPNTSFCFLDIRSPGLGDTAMYLCATSAHRADEQYFGPGTRLTVT.

The chain uses TRBV29-1 and TRBJ2-5; D may match TRBD1 or TRBD2 (5 bases each). Germline CDR1 is SQVTM and CDR2 is ANQGSEA. The CDR3 spans 15 residues. V lost 4 bases and J lost 1, with 16 bases in between. The CDR3 sequence: CSVAASGRFQETQYF. CDR3 coding DNA: TGCAGCGTTGCTGCCTCGGGACGGTTCCAAGAGACCCAGTACTTC.

In nucleotides, the CDR3 is TGCGCCAGCAGCCAAACCGAAACACCGGGACTCGGACTCTACAATGAGCAGTTCTTC. Protein sequence: CASSQTETPGLGLYNEQFF. This chain connects TRBV4-1 to TRBJ2-1; D perhaps matches TRBD2 (6 bases). The ends were cut back, 2 bases at V and 3 bases at J, with 23 bases in the middle. The CDR3 has 19 residues. CDR1 is MGHRA, CDR2 YSYEKL, per germline.

This clone occurred a few times. V gene TRBV5-1 combines with J gene TRBJ2-7; D gene uncertain. Germline CDR1 reads SGHRS; CDR2 reads YFSETQ. This CDR3 comprises 14 residues. Trimming removed 4 bases from V and 2 bases from J, with 13 bases in between. The CDR3 DNA follows: TGCGCCAGCAGCCTAACGATTGGGACCTACGAGCAGTACTTC. It translates to CASSLTIGTYEQYF.

V and J are TRBV14 and TRBJ1-1; D is ambiguous. The CDR3 loop spans 18 amino acids. V dropped 2 bases and J dropped 0 bases, with 19 bases sitting between them. The germline V gene encodes CDR1 SGHDN and CDR2 FVKESK. The CDR3, as DNA: TGTGCCAGCAGCCAATTCGGGCCCGCAGTGCTCATGAACACTGAAGCTTTCTTT. It codes for CASSQFGPAVLMNTEAFF.

The rearrangement joins TRBV6-1 to TRBJ1-1; possibly TRBD1 for D (5 bases). The germline gives CDR1 MNHNS, CDR2 SASEGT. Trimming took 6 bases from V and 0 from J, leaving 11 bases between them. The CDR3 has 14 residues. The CDR3 DNA reads TGTGCCAGCAGAATGGGGGGTATGAACACTGAAGCTTTCTTT. Translation: CASRMGGMNTEAFF.

The chain recombines TRBV19 with TRBJ1-5, with D uncertain. This CDR3 is built from 13 residues. Germline V gives CDR1 LNHDA, CDR2 SQIVND (reference sequence). V dropped 2 bases and J dropped 9 bases, with 11 bases sitting between them. CDR3 region: CASSITGLGPQHF. CDR3 coding DNA: TGTGCCAGTAGTATAACCGGGTTGGGGCCCCAGCATTTT.

Within the sample, this clone is medium-sized. The chain uses TRBV29-1 and TRBJ2-7, with a possible D match to TRBD2 (6 bases). The CDR3 covers 13 residues. The germline V gene encodes CDR1 SQVTM and CDR2 ANQGSEA. V lost 4 bases, J lost 2 bases, and 12 bases lay in between. The CDR3 loop is CSVVGGGTYEQYF. CDR3 DNA sequence: TGCAGCGTTGTGGGGGGAGGCACCTACGAGCAGTACTTC.

The chain joins TRBV2 to TRBJ2-7, with 8 bases matching TRBD1. This CDR3 contains 16 residues. Unmatched junction bases numbered 13, after V lost 6 bases and J lost 3 bases. Per germline, CDR1 SNHLY and CDR2 FYNNEI. CDR3 region: CASSPMFPDRVYEQYF. DNA for the CDR3: TGTGCCAGCAGCCCTATGTTCCCGGACAGGGTCTACGAGCAGTACTTC.

The J gene is TRBJ2-7, the V gene TRBV7-9; TRBD2 matches at 9 bases. The CDR3 has 15 amino acids. J was trimmed by 2 bases and V by 5 bases; bases with no gene match: 7. CDR1 and CDR2 (germline): SEHNR, FQNEAQ (reference sequence). The CDR3 DNA reads TGTGCCAGCAGCCCGAGGCTAGCGGGGACCTACGAGCAGTACTTC. Its protein product is CASSPRLAGTYEQYF.

This clone turned up a few times. The V call is TRBV19, the J call TRBJ2-5, with 8 bases that match TRBD2. Unmatched junction bases numbered 6, after V lost 4 bases and J lost 5 bases. This CDR3 has 14 amino acids. Germline V CDR1 and CDR2: LNHDA, SQIVND (reference sequence). The CDR3: CASSTDGGDETQYF. The CDR3 bases are TGTGCCAGTAGTACCGACGGGGGGGACGAGACCCAGTACTTC.

This clone is deemed medium-sized. The chain employs TRBV19 and TRBJ1-2, with TRBD1 matching 7 bases. The CDR3 sequence is 15 residues long. V lost 5 bases to trimming and J lost 2 bases; unmatched junction nucleotides: 8. From germline, CDR1 is LNHDA and CDR2 SQIVND (reference sequence). The CDR3: CASSPWGGGNYGYTF. CDR3 DNA: TGTGCCAGTAGTCCCTGGGGAGGGGGCAACTATGGCTACACCTTC.

The chain recombines TRBV11-2 with TRBJ2-7; 9 nucleotides agree with TRBD1. V shed 1 base, J shed 4 bases, and the junction held 5 bases outside the gene matches. The germline gives CDR1 SGHAT, CDR2 FQNNGV. The CDR3 covers 15 residues. The CDR3 DNA follows: TGTGCCAGCAGCTTAGTAGGGACAGGGCGATACGAGCAGTACTTC. Its protein is CASSLVGTGRYEQYF.

The rearrangement links TRBV27 to TRBJ1-6; 7 positions agree with TRBD1. After removal of 8 bases from V and 4 bases from J, the junction contained 8 bases not matched to a gene. Germline V gives CDR1 MNHEY, CDR2 SMNVEV (reference sequence). This CDR3 spans 15 amino acids. DNA for the CDR3: TGTGCCAGCGGCGACAGGGATCCTTATAATTCACCCCTCCACTTT. As protein: CASGDRDPYNSPLHF.

The chain combines TRBV27 with TRBJ2-3; unclear D gene. Germline assignment: CDR1 MNHEY and CDR2 SMNVEV (reference sequence). V lost 6 bases to trimming and J lost 2 bases, with 12 bases between them. CDR3 length equals 14 residues. In DNA, the CDR3 is TGTGCCAGCAGGAGGAACATCTACACAGATACGCAGTATTTT. It codes for CASRRNIYTDTQYF.

The rearrangement links TRBV29-1 to TRBJ2-2; D is tentatively TRBD1 or TRBD2 (6 bases each). CDR1 and CDR2 (germline): SQVTM, ANQGSEA. The CDR3 runs to 16 residues. V was pared by 4 bases and J by 8 bases, with 23 bases between. CDR3 amino acids: CSVGRGPLSPRGELFF. As DNA, the CDR3 is TGCAGCGTTGGACGGGGGCCCCTTTCTCCAAGGGGGGAGCTGTTTTTT.

V gene TRBV5-5 combines with J gene TRBJ2-7; D gene unclear. With 3 bases removed from V and 2 bases from J, the gap between germline ends came to 9 bases. The CDR3 consists of 13 residues. Germline lookup yields CDR1 SGHKS and CDR2 YYEKEE (reference sequence). CDR3 coding DNA: TGTGCCAGCAGCTCCCTCCCCGCCTACGAGCAGTACTTC. Encoded protein: CASSSLPAYEQYF.